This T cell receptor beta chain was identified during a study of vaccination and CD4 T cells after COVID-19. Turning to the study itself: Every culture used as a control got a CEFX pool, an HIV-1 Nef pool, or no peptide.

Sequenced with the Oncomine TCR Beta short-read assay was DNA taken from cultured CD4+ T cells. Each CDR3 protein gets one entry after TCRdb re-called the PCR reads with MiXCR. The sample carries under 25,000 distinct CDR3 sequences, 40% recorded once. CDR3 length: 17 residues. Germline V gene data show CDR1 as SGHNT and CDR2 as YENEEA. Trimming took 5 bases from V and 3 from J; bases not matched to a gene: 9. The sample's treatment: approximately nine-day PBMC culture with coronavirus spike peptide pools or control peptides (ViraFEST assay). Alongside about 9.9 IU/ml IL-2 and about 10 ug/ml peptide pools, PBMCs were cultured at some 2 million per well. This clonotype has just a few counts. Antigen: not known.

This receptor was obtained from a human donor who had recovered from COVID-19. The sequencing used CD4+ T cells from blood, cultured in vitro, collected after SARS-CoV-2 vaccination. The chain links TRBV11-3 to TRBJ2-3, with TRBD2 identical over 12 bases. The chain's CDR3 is CASSRLGGTSGTDTQYF. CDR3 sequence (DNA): TGTGCCAGCAGCCGACTAGGGGGGACTAGCGGGACAGATACGCAGTATTTT.